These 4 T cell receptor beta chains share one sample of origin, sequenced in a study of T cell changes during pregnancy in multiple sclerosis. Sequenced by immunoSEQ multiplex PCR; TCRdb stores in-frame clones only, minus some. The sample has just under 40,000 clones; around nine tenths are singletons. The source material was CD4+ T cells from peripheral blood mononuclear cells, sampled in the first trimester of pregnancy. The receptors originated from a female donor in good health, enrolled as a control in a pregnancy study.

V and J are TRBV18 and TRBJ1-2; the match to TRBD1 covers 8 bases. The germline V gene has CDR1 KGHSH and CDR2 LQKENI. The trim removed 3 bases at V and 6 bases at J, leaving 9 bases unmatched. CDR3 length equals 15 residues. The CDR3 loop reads CASSPTGTGGNGYTF. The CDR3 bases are TGTGCCAGCTCACCCACCGGGACAGGAGGGAATGGCTACACCTTC.

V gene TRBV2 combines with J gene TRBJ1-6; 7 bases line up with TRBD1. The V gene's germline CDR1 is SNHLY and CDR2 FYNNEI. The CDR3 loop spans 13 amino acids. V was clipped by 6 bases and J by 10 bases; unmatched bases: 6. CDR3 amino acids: CASRVQGLSPLHF. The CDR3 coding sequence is TGTGCCAGCAGGGTACAGGGGCTCTCACCCCTCCACTTT. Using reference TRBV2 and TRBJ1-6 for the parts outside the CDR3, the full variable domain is EPEVTQTPSHQVTQMGQEVILRCVPISNHLYFYWYRQILGQKVEFLVSFYNNEISEKSEIFDDQFSVERPDGSNFTLKIRSTKLEDSAMYFCASRVQGLSPLHFGNGTRLTVT.

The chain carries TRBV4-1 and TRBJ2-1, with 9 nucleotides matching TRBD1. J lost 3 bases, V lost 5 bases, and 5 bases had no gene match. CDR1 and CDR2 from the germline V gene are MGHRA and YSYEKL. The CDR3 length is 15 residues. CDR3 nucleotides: TGCGCCAGCAGCATCCGACAGGGGGGCTACAATGAGCAGTTCTTC. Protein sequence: CASSIRQGGYNEQFF.

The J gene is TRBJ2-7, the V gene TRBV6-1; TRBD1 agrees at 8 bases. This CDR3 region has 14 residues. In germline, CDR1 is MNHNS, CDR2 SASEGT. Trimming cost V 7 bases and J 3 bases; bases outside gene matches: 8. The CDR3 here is CASTRDRTIYEQYF. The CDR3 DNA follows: TGTGCCAGCACTAGGGACAGGACTATCTACGAGCAGTACTTC.